This T cell receptor (beta chain) was obtained from a study of T cells after yellow fever vaccination. Overall study: When fractions had low cell numbers, they were prepared with SMART-Seq v4 Ultra Low Input.

Making TCR cDNA involved 5'RACE template switching, which added UMIs and a universal primer site. Via MiXCR, TCRdb re-called the 5' RACE reads, giving one row per CDR3 protein. The data hold around 350,000 distinct CDR3 sequences, with about 6.2% observed a single time. Findings and limits, study-wide: Faster peaking, at day 5 versus 15, marked a secondary response that was weaker. Most primary-vaccination clones reappeared after the booster (more than 95% CD4, around 88% CD8).

The sample holds many counts of this clonotype. What it recognizes is unknown. The source of this sequence is a man younger than 40 who received the YFV17D yellow fever vaccine. This specimen consisted of PBMCs, obtained 5 days after the yellow fever booster vaccination.

CDR3 in amino acids: CASGSRAGVYIHEQFF. In nucleotides, the CDR3 is TGTGCCAGCGGGTCCCGAGCGGGAGTGTATATCCATGAGCAGTTCTTC. The V and J genes are TRBV12-3 or TRBV12-4 and TRBJ2-1; 8 nucleotides agree with TRBD2. The V segment lost 8 bases and the J segment 8 bases; nucleotides outside the gene matches: 17. The CDR3 is made up of 16 amino acids.